A selection of T cell receptor beta chains follows, all from one sample in a study of T-cell reconstitution after alpha-beta-depleted transplantation in children. One entry per CDR3 protein, called by TCRdb with MiXCR from the PCR reads. The sample contains a few hundred thousand distinct CDR3 sequences, 9.5% to 13% of which appear only once. This specimen was peripheral blood, taken 180 days after TCRalphabeta/CD19-depleted stem cell transplant. The receptors shown here come from a male patient aged 2-10 years who had a stem cell transplant for chronic granulomatous disease, so the T cells may come from the graft donor. Both conserved end residues are part of each CDR3. D genes are given only for firm matches. Clone sizes are given selectively: once, few, many, or a class where the clone is expanded.

V: TRBV11-2; size: many; D: TRBD2; J: TRBJ2-5; CDR3: CASSLVREGQYF; DNA: TGTGCCAGCAGCTTAGTTCGGGAGGGCCAGTACTTC
V: TRBV7-2; size: many; D: TRBD1; J: TRBJ1-1; CDR3: CASSDRRGSGTEAFF; DNA: TGTGCCAGCAGCGACCGCAGGGGGTCCGGCACTGAAGCTTTCTTT
V: TRBV12-3/TRBV12-4; size: many; D: NA; J: TRBJ2-1; CDR3: CASSYVPKEYNEQFF; DNA: TGTGCCAGCAGCTACGTGCCGAAAGAGTACAATGAGCAGTTCTTC
V: TRBV12-3/TRBV12-4; size: many; D: TRBD2; J: TRBJ2-3; CDR3: CASSLDLTSGSTDTQYF; DNA: TGTGCCAGCAGTTTAGACCTAACTAGCGGGAGTACAGATACGCAGTATTTT
V: TRBV7-2; size: many; D: NA; J: TRBJ2-5; CDR3: CASSSIPSRVVGETQYF; DNA: TGTGCCAGCAGCTCCATTCCCAGCAGGGTGGTAGGGGAGACCCAGTACTTC
V: TRBV20-1; size: many; D: NA; J: TRBJ2-1; CDR3: CSARGRGRYNEQFF; DNA: TGCAGTGCTAGGGGACGGGGTAGATACAATGAGCAGTTCTTC
V: TRBV7-9; size: many; D: NA; J: TRBJ2-7; CDR3: CASRGGNQFYEQYF; DNA: TGTGCCAGCCGAGGGGGGAACCAGTTCTACGAGCAGTACTTC
V: TRBV29-1; size: many; D: NA; J: TRBJ2-3; CDR3: CSVPPVSTDTQYF; DNA: TGCAGCGTTCCACCCGTTAGCACAGATACGCAGTATTTT
V: TRBV7-9; size: many; D: NA; J: TRBJ1-2; CDR3: CASNEDRRDYGYTF; DNA: TGTGCCAGCAACGAGGACAGACGGGACTATGGCTACACCTTC
V: TRBV7-9; size: few; D: NA; J: TRBJ1-1; CDR3: CASSQSPKTENTEAFF; DNA: TGTGCCAGCAGCCAAAGTCCAAAGACAGAGAACACTGAAGCTTTCTTT
V: TRBV20-1; size: many; D: NA; J: TRBJ2-4; CDR3: CSASGARVAKNIQYF; DNA: TGCAGTGCTAGTGGGGCAAGGGTAGCCAAAAACATTCAGTACTTC
V: TRBV5-6; size: many; D: NA; J: TRBJ2-7; CDR3: CASSVQANWLSIRYEQYF; DNA: TGTGCCAGCAGCGTACAGGCTAACTGGCTATCAATTCGCTACGAGCAGTACTTC
V: TRBV7-3; size: many; D: NA; J: TRBJ1-1; CDR3: CASSQNVGPGMNTEAFF; DNA: TGTGCCAGCAGCCAGAATGTTGGGCCGGGTATGAACACTGAAGCTTTCTTT
V: TRBV28; size: many; D: NA; J: TRBJ2-2; CDR3: CASSLPRSRTGELFF; DNA: TGTGCCAGCAGTTTACCCCGCTCTCGGACCGGGGAGCTGTTTTTT
V: TRBV14; size: many; D: NA; J: TRBJ2-4; CDR3: CASSQAGIENIQYF; DNA: TGTGCCAGCAGCCAAGCGGGGATCGAAAACATTCAGTACTTC
V: TRBV7-2; size: many; D: TRBD1; J: TRBJ2-3; CDR3: CASSTRQGSYTDTQYF; DNA: TGTGCCAGCAGCACCCGACAGGGCAGTTACACAGATACGCAGTATTTT
V: TRBV4-3; size: many; D: NA; J: TRBJ2-3; CDR3: CASSQPDSSDTQYF; DNA: TGCGCCAGCAGCCAACCGGACTCATCAGATACGCAGTATTTT
V: TRBV20-1; size: many; D: NA; J: TRBJ2-1; CDR3: CSAKGLGVAGRSYNEQFF; DNA: TGCAGTGCTAAAGGTTTGGGAGTAGCCGGCCGCTCCTACAATGAGCAGTTCTTC
V: TRBV18; size: many; D: NA; J: TRBJ2-5; CDR3: CASSPLMYGQETQYF; DNA: TGTGCCAGCTCACCACTAATGTACGGGCAAGAGACCCAGTACTTC
V: TRBV4-2; size: many; D: NA; J: TRBJ2-7; CDR3: CASSQDLSVWQYF; DNA: TGTGCCAGCAGCCAAGATCTGTCGGTTTGGCAGTACTTC
V: TRBV12-3/TRBV12-4; size: many; D: NA; J: TRBJ2-1; CDR3: CASSLFQGYNEQFF; DNA: TGTGCCAGCAGTTTGTTTCAGGGTTACAATGAGCAGTTCTTC
V: TRBV5-1; size: many; D: NA; J: TRBJ2-1; CDR3: CASSQPGTWEQFF; DNA: TGCGCCAGCAGCCAGCCCGGGACTTGGGAGCAGTTCTTC
V: TRBV27; size: many; D: NA; J: TRBJ1-1; CDR3: CASSLFPDTEAFF; DNA: TGTGCCAGCAGTTTGTTTCCCGACACTGAAGCTTTCTTT
V: TRBV29-1; size: many; D: TRBD1; J: TRBJ2-2; CDR3: CSAEDREDTGELFF; DNA: TGCAGCGCGGAGGACAGGGAGGACACCGGGGAGCTGTTTTTT
V: TRBV5-8; size: many; D: NA; J: TRBJ1-5; CDR3: CASSLADRRNQPQHF; DNA: TGTGCCAGCAGCTTGGCCGACAGGCGCAATCAGCCCCAGCATTTT
V: TRBV6-9; size: many; D: TRBD1; J: TRBJ2-7; CDR3: CASSYSTGGTYEQYF; DNA: TGTGCCAGCAGTTATTCGACAGGGGGTACTTACGAGCAGTACTTC
V: TRBV5-1; size: many; D: TRBD2; J: TRBJ2-7; CDR3: CASRAGDPYEQYF; DNA: TGCGCCAGCAGGGCGGGGGATCCCTACGAGCAGTACTTC
V: TRBV15; size: many; D: TRBD1; J: TRBJ2-7; CDR3: CATSPPPGTGVIEQYF; DNA: TGTGCCACCAGTCCCCCTCCCGGGACAGGGGTTATCGAGCAGTACTTC
V: TRBV5-1; size: many; D: NA; J: TRBJ2-3; CDR3: CASSAAKSGPPGGTQYF; DNA: TGCGCCAGCAGCGCCGCCAAGAGCGGGCCCCCCGGGGGTACGCAGTATTTT
V: TRBV5-1; size: many; D: NA; J: TRBJ2-1; CDR3: CASSKDSPLYNEQFF; DNA: TGCGCCAGCAGCAAGGACTCCCCACTGTACAATGAGCAGTTCTTC
V: TRBV3-1; size: NA; D: TRBD2; J: TRBJ2-7; CDR3: CASSKRGLAGASLSYEQYF; DNA: TGTGCCAGCAGCAAGCGGGGACTAGCGGGAGCATCGCTCAGCTACGAGCAGTACTTC
V: TRBV7-2; size: many; D: NA; J: TRBJ2-3; CDR3: CASSLRDIGTDTQYF; DNA: TGTGCCAGCAGTTTGAGGGATATCGGCACAGATACGCAGTATTTT
V: TRBV7-9; size: many; D: TRBD2; J: TRBJ2-1; CDR3: CASSSTAGVEQFF; DNA: TGTGCCAGCAGCTCCACAGCGGGAGTTGAGCAGTTCTTC
V: TRBV5-6; size: many; D: NA; J: TRBJ2-7; CDR3: CASSFPDGNEQYF; DNA: TGTGCCAGCAGTTTTCCTGACGGAAACGAGCAGTACTTC
V: TRBV29-1; size: many; D: NA; J: TRBJ2-1; CDR3: CSVRITRTQFF; DNA: TGCAGCGTCCGTATAACTAGGACGCAGTTCTTC
V: TRBV5-1; size: many; D: NA; J: TRBJ2-3; CDR3: CASRELRSLVDTQYF; DNA: TGCGCCAGCAGGGAGCTGAGATCTCTAGTGGATACGCAGTATTTT
V: TRBV27; size: many; D: NA; J: TRBJ2-6; CDR3: CASSRGGPGANVLTF; DNA: TGTGCCAGCAGTAGAGGGGGTCCTGGGGCCAACGTCCTGACTTTC
V: TRBV12-3/TRBV12-4; size: many; D: TRBD1; J: TRBJ2-7; CDR3: CASSPPTGGLWEQYF; DNA: TGTGCCAGCAGTCCGCCGACAGGGGGCTTGTGGGAGCAGTACTTC
V: TRBV7-2; size: many; D: TRBD2; J: TRBJ2-1; CDR3: CASSLRLGGGRSYNEQFF; DNA: TGTGCCAGCAGCTTGCGCCTCGGGGGCGGGAGGTCCTACAATGAGCAGTTCTTC
V: TRBV7-2; size: many; D: TRBD1; J: TRBJ1-2; CDR3: CASSFPGQGAPDYGYTF; DNA: TGTGCCAGCAGCTTTCCGGGACAGGGGGCACCTGATTATGGCTACACCTTC
V: TRBV29-1; size: many; D: TRBD1; J: TRBJ1-5; CDR3: CSGGQGRPRVFGNQPQHF; DNA: TGCAGCGGGGGACAGGGTCGGCCGAGAGTTTTTGGCAATCAGCCCCAGCATTTT
V: TRBV7-2; size: many; D: NA; J: TRBJ1-1; CDR3: CASTFTWGQGTEAFF; DNA: TGTGCCAGCACCTTCACATGGGGTCAAGGCACTGAAGCTTTCTTT
V: TRBV12-3/TRBV12-4; size: few; D: NA; J: TRBJ1-1; CDR3: CASKLQANTEAFF; DNA: TGTGCCAGCAAGCTACAGGCGAACACTGAAGCTTTCTTT
V: TRBV7-3; size: many; D: NA; J: TRBJ2-1; CDR3: CASSLSGTAGSYEQFF; DNA: TGTGCCAGCAGCTTATCCGGGACCGCAGGTTCCTATGAGCAGTTCTTC
V: TRBV29-1; size: many; D: NA; J: TRBJ2-1; CDR3: CSGELGSDEQFF; DNA: TGCAGCGGGGAACTGGGGTCGGATGAGCAGTTCTTC
V: TRBV12-3/TRBV12-4; size: many; D: TRBD2; J: TRBJ2-1; CDR3: CASGTSATNEQFF; DNA: TGTGCCAGCGGGACTAGCGCTACCAATGAGCAGTTCTTC
V: TRBV6-5; size: NA; D: TRBD2; J: TRBJ2-3; CDR3: CASSYVAGAADTQYF; DNA: TGTGCCAGCAGTTACGTGGCGGGAGCGGCAGATACGCAGTATTTT
V: TRBV20-1; size: many; D: NA; J: TRBJ1-6; CDR3: CSARDRQGSPLHF; DNA: TGCAGTGCTAGAGATCGGCAGGGTTCACCCCTCCACTTT
V: TRBV7-3; size: many; D: TRBD1; J: TRBJ2-7; CDR3: CASSLTSDRGIYEQYF; DNA: TGTGCCAGCAGCTTAACTTCGGACAGGGGAATCTACGAGCAGTACTTC
V: TRBV13; size: many; D: NA; J: TRBJ2-1; CDR3: CATQVGSNEQFF; DNA: TGTGCCACCCAGGTCGGATCAAATGAGCAGTTCTTC
V: TRBV12-3/TRBV12-4; size: many; D: TRBD1; J: TRBJ2-5; CDR3: CASSPSRDRQETQYF; DNA: TGTGCCAGCAGTCCGAGCCGGGACAGACAAGAGACCCAGTACTTC
V: TRBV15; size: many; D: NA; J: TRBJ2-5; CDR3: CATSSPLAGQETQYF; DNA: TGTGCCACCAGCAGCCCGCTGGCAGGTCAAGAGACCCAGTACTTC
V: TRBV5-1; size: many; D: TRBD2; J: TRBJ2-1; CDR3: CASSLGGLAAYNEQFF; DNA: TGCGCCAGCAGCTTGGGGGGACTAGCGGCCTACAATGAGCAGTTCTTC
V: TRBV18; size: many; D: NA; J: TRBJ2-7; CDR3: CASSPGTKSYEQYF; DNA: TGTGCCAGCTCACCCGGGACGAAGTCCTACGAGCAGTACTTC
V: TRBV14; size: many; D: NA; J: TRBJ2-1; CDR3: CASSQDRASRKFF; DNA: TGTGCCAGCAGCCAAGATCGGGCTTCTCGTAAGTTCTTC
V: TRBV4-3; size: many; D: NA; J: TRBJ1-1; CDR3: CASRTQGQGTEAFF; DNA: TGCGCCAGCCGCACCCAGGGGCAAGGCACTGAAGCTTTCTTT
V: TRBV5-4; size: NA; D: NA; J: TRBJ2-5; CDR3: CASSLGGGHQETQYF; DNA: TGTGCCAGCAGCTTGGGGGGGGGGCACCAAGAGACCCAGTACTTC
V: TRBV5-1; size: NA; D: NA; J: TRBJ2-7; CDR3: CASSIADSYEPYF; DNA: TGCGCCAGCAGCATAGCGGACTCCTACGAGCCGTACTTC
V: TRBV25-1; size: many; D: NA; J: TRBJ2-7; CDR3: CASSEYGDAGSREQYF; DNA: TGTGCCAGCAGTGAATATGGGGACGCGGGATCGAGGGAGCAGTACTTC